Each of the 21 T cell receptor beta chains below was sequenced from the same sample in a study of Ad26.COV2.S vaccination and SARS-CoV-2 variants. The treatment is: some 20 received Ad26.COV2.S at low or high dose, single or two shots; about five received placebo; per-sample allocation not given. The investigators took samples on day 63 after the first vaccine or placebo injection. Using immunoSEQ multiplex PCR, the repertoire was profiled, and TCRdb retains in-frame clones only, with some absent. The data contain 350,000 to 500,000 clones, 89% of them singletons. Sequencing was performed on peripheral blood, taken in a trial of Ad26.COV2.S vaccine versus placebo. Receptor source: a person between 18 and 60 years old who received the Ad26.COV2.S COVID-19 vaccine or a placebo.

A single count supports this clone. The CDR3 here is CASSLYSLNEQFF. The CDR3 DNA reads TGTGCCAGCAGCTTATACTCCCTTAATGAGCAGTTCTTC. The chain links TRBV7-2 to TRBJ2-1; D unresolved. The CDR3 extends over 13 amino acids. Germline V gene lookup returns CDR1 SGHTA and CDR2 FQGNSA. Trimming took 2 bases from V and 7 from J, leaving 9 bases between them.

CDR3 in amino acids: CASSYEFGQPQHF. The CDR3 region has the DNA TGTGCCAGCAGTTACGAATTCGGGCAGCCCCAGCATTTT. The chain is built from TRBV6-2 or TRBV6-3 and TRBJ1-5, with D hard to call. V was pared by 2 bases and J by 7 bases, with 9 bases between. Germline V gene sequence: CDR1 MNHEY, CDR2 SVGEGT. CDR3 length equals 13 residues.

The V call is TRBV10-3, the J call TRBJ2-2; D may be TRBD1 or TRBD2 (5 bases each). The CDR3 is made up of 13 amino acids. Germline V gene sequence: CDR1 ENHRY, CDR2 SYGVKD. V lost 10 bases and J lost 0, with 9 bases in between. The CDR3 nucleotides read TGTGCCACGGGACGGTCGAACACCGGGGAGCTGTTTTTT. Its protein product is CATGRSNTGELFF.

The chain couples TRBV4-3 to TRBJ1-1, with a weak D call TRBD1 (5 bases). CDR1 LGHNA and CDR2 YSLEER come from the germline V gene. This CDR3 is built from 16 residues. Trimming removed 7 bases at V and 3 bases at J, with 21 bases between. The CDR3 here is CASKRDWREIDTEAFF. The DNA of the CDR3 is TGCGCCAGCAAGCGGGACTGGAGGGAGATCGACACTGAAGCTTTCTTT.

V usage is TRBV18 and J usage is TRBJ2-4; the match to TRBD2 covers 7 bases. Trimming cost V 4 bases and J 9 bases; bases outside gene matches: 9. Germline V gives CDR1 KGHSH, CDR2 LQKENI. The CDR3 loop spans 14 amino acids. CDR3 sequence reads: CASSLSLPGGIQYF. DNA for the CDR3: TGTGCCAGCTCACTCTCACTACCGGGAGGCATTCAGTACTTC. The variable domain in full, with the rest retrieved from reference TRBV18 and TRBJ2-4, is NAGVMQNPRHLVRRRGQEARLRCSPMKGHSHVYWYRQLPEEGLKFMVYLQKENIIDESGMPKERFSAEFPKEGPSILRIQQVVRGDSAAYFCASSLSLPGGIQYFGAGTRLSVL.

The chain combines TRBV10-3 with TRBJ2-7; the match to TRBD2 covers 14 bases. The CDR3 consists of 13 residues. Per germline, CDR1 ENHRY and CDR2 SYGVKD. The junction had 4 bases not matched to a gene; V was cut back by 10 bases and J by 5 bases. The CDR3 sequence is CATRGLAGDEQYV. CDR3 sequence (DNA): TGTGCCACTCGGGGACTAGCGGGAGACGAGCAGTACGTC.

The genes are TRBV15 and TRBJ2-7, with TRBD1 matching over 10 bases. Trimming removed 0 bases from V and 5 bases from J; junction bases left unmatched: 7. CDR3 length equals 16 residues. CDR1 and CDR2 (germline): LNHNV, YYDKDF (reference sequence). The DNA of the CDR3 is TGTGCCACCAGCAGAGATCTGAGACAGGGGGCGGACGAGCAGTACGTC. Encoded protein: CATSRDLRQGADEQYV.

The genes are TRBV14 and TRBJ1-6, with 7 bases aligning to TRBD1. Germline-derived CDR1 and CDR2 are SGHDN and FVKESK. The length of the CDR3 is 16 residues. J was trimmed by 5 bases and V by 5 bases; bases with no gene match: 9. CDR3 loop: CASSFRFGTDNSPLHF. The CDR3, as DNA: TGTGCCAGCAGCTTTAGGTTCGGGACAGATAATTCACCCCTCCACTTT.

This clone was seen a few times. This chain links TRBV3-1 (or the pseudogene TRBV3-2) with TRBJ2-1; 16 nucleotides agree with TRBD2. Per germline, CDR1 LGHDT and CDR2 YNNKEL (reference sequence). Trimming removed 1 base from V and 5 bases from J; junction bases left unmatched: 11. The length of the CDR3 is 20 residues. The CDR3 sequence is CASSQGPPGTSGRAHNEQFF. The CDR3 bases are TGTGCCAGCAGCCAAGGGCCTCCCGGGACTAGCGGGAGGGCCCACAATGAGCAGTTCTTC.

The chain couples TRBV6-4 to TRBJ1-2, with D uncertain. Germline lookup yields CDR1 MRHNA and CDR2 SNTAGT. Trimming removed 2 bases from V and 1 base from J, with 2 bases in between. CDR3 length: 12 residues. The CDR3 spells CASSDHNYGYTF. In DNA, the CDR3 is TGTGCCAGCAGTGACCATAACTATGGCTACACCTTC.

The chain has TRBV24-1 and TRBJ2-1; TRBD2 matches 13 bases. Germline lookup yields CDR1 KGHDR and CDR2 SFDVKD. J lost 15 bases, V lost 3 bases, and 7 bases had no gene match. CDR3 length: 14 amino acids. CDR3 sequence reads: CATSDRTSGGSAFF. The CDR3 bases are TGTGCCACCAGTGATCGGACTAGCGGGGGTAGCGCGTTCTTC.

The genes are TRBV5-1 and TRBJ1-1, with D perhaps TRBD1 (5 bases). The V end lost 0 bases, the J end lost 0 bases, and 9 bases lay between the germline ends. Germline lookup yields CDR1 SGHRS and CDR2 YFSETQ. CDR3 length equals 15 residues. The CDR3 DNA reads as TGCGCCAGCAGCTTGGGCAGGGAGATGAACACTGAAGCTTTCTTT. Translation: CASSLGREMNTEAFF.

This chain joins TRBV5-6 and TRBJ1-2; maybe TRBD1 (6 bases). V was pared by 4 bases and J by 2 bases, with 9 bases between. The CDR3 extends over 13 amino acids. CDR1 and CDR2 from the germline V gene are SGHDT and YYEEEE. The chain's CDR3 is CASSHQGNYGYTF. CDR3 DNA: TGTGCCAGCAGCCACCAGGGGAACTATGGCTACACCTTC. Drawing the rest from reference TRBV5-6 and TRBJ1-2, the complete variable domain is DAGVTQSPTHLIKTRGQQVTLRCSPKSGHDTVSWYQQALGQGPQFIFQYYEEEERQRGNFPDRFSGHQFPNYSSELNVNALLLGDSALYLCASSHQGNYGYTFGSGTRLTVV.

The J gene is TRBJ1-1, the V gene TRBV9; D ambiguous. From germline, CDR1 is SGDLS and CDR2 YYNGEE. With 2 bases removed from V and 3 bases from J, the gap between germline ends came to 11 bases. This CDR3 spans 14 amino acids. The DNA for the CDR3 is TGTGCCAGCAGCGTGGGCGGCTGGGACACTGAAGCTTTCTTT. Translated: CASSVGGWDTEAFF.

The gene calls are TRBV23-1 and TRBJ1-1; tentative D call: TRBD1 (5 bases). TRBV23-1 is recorded as an ORF, its role being uncertain. The length of the CDR3 is 13 residues. The ends were cut back, 7 bases at V and 1 base at J, with 10 bases in the middle. The CDR3 spells CASIPGQNTEAFF. The CDR3, as DNA: TGCGCCAGCATTCCCGGACAGAACACTGAAGCTTTCTTT.

The chain links TRBV30 to TRBJ1-2, with 8 bases lining up with TRBD1. Germline CDR1 reads GTSNPN; CDR2 reads SVGIG (reference sequence). V was pared by 4 bases and J by 6 bases, with 7 bases of the junction left unmatched. The CDR3 totals 13 residues. CDR3 region: CAWTGQGTDGYTF. CDR3 coding DNA: TGTGCCTGGACCGGACAGGGTACAGATGGCTACACCTTC.

V is TRBV7-9 and J is TRBJ2-3, with 10 bases identical to TRBD2. This CDR3 contains 17 residues. V lost 1 base and J lost 0; bases outside the gene matches: 4. The V gene's germline CDR1 is SEHNR and CDR2 FQNEAQ (reference sequence). The CDR3 DNA sequence: TGTGCCAGCAGCTTAGGTAGCGGGAGGACTAGCACAGATACGCAGTATTTT. Protein: CASSLGSGRTSTDTQYF. The whole variable domain, remainder taken from reference TRBV7-9 and TRBJ2-3, is DTGVSQNPRHKITKRGQNVTFRCDPISEHNRLYWYRQTLGQGPEFLTYFQNEAQLEKSRLLSDRFSAERPKGSFSTLEIQRTEQGDSAMYLCASSLGSGRTSTDTQYFGPGTRLTVL.

The CDR3: CASSLPFGRYTEAFF. CDR3 coding DNA: TGTGCCAGCAGTTTACCATTCGGGCGATACACTGAAGCTTTCTTT. The chain couples TRBV28 to TRBJ1-1; D is uncertain. This CDR3 spans 15 amino acids. V was clipped by 2 bases and J by 3 bases, with 13 bases between them. Germline lookup yields CDR1 MDHEN and CDR2 SYDVKM.

Points on this clone: Distinct nucleotide sequences in the sample also encode this CDR3. The chain uses TRBV5-5 and TRBJ1-5; weak D call: TRBD1 (6 bases). Germline V CDR1 and CDR2: SGHKS, YYEKEE (reference sequence). This CDR3 spans 14 amino acids. V shed 0 bases and J shed 5 bases, with 9 bases lying between them. CDR3 region: CASSLVGGDQPQHF. The CDR3, as DNA: TGTGCCAGCAGCTTGGTAGGGGGAGATCAGCCCCAGCATTTT.

CDR3 sequence reads: CASTHRGETQYF. The CDR3 region has the DNA TGTGCCAGCACTCACCGCGGGGAGACCCAGTACTTC. This chain uses TRBV3-1 (or the pseudogene TRBV3-2) with TRBJ2-5; D might be TRBD2 (5 bases). V lost 7 bases to trimming and J lost 5 bases, with 11 bases between them. This CDR3 is built from 12 residues. Germline loops: CDR1 LGHDT, CDR2 YNNKEL (reference sequence).

The V and J genes are TRBV5-8 and TRBJ2-3; no definite D call. Between the trimmed V and J ends, which lost 0 bases and 0 bases, there was a span of 8 bases. The CDR3 extends over 15 amino acids. Germline-derived CDR1 and CDR2 are SGHTS and YDEGEE. This CDR3 is CASSLGPGSTDTQYF. The CDR3 DNA reads as TGTGCCAGCAGCTTGGGTCCAGGTAGCACAGATACGCAGTATTTT.